Below are 30 T cell receptor beta chains sequenced from a single sample in a study of identical twins. Using its own MiXCR run on the 5' RACE reads, TCRdb lists one record per CDR3 protein. Of hundreds of thousands of distinct CDR3 sequences listed, under 9% are singletons. In addition, the sample was reused for a study of yellow fever vaccine responses in identical twins.

The sequenced sample consisted of PBMCs. The receptors derive from a woman aged 18-30 years in good health.

The J gene is TRBJ2-5, the V gene TRBV28, with unresolved D. The CDR3 extends over 12 amino acids. In germline, CDR1 is MDHEN, CDR2 SYDVKM. V was cut by 6 bases and J by 5 bases, with 10 bases left in between. CDR3 nucleotides: TGTGCCAGCAGAGGGTGGATGGAGACCCAGTACTTC. Protein: CASRGWMETQYF.

This clonotype showed up just a few times. The V gene is TRBV5-1, the J gene TRBJ2-1; 8 bases fit TRBD2. Germline V lookup: CDR1 SGHRS, CDR2 YFSETQ. The CDR3 sequence is 14 residues long. Unmatched junction bases numbered 6, after V lost 7 bases and J lost 3 bases. CDR3 bases: TGCGCCAGCGGCACCGGGACTAGCTACAATGAGCAGTTCTTC. Translating it yields CASGTGTSYNEQFF.

This clonotype was detected many times. The chain combines TRBV20-1 with TRBJ1-5; TRBD1 is a possible D gene (6 bases). The V and J ends lost 0 bases and 8 bases respectively, with 17 bases between them. The CDR3 loop spans 15 amino acids. Germline values: CDR1 DFQATT, CDR2 SNEGSKA (reference sequence). CDR3 in DNA: TGCAGTGCTAGAGATGCGGTAACAGGGTTGGAGCCCCAGCATTTT. Protein product: CSARDAVTGLEPQHF.

This clonotype occurred a few times. The CDR3 nucleotides are TGTGCCAGCAGCCAAAGGGCGGGACGACCCCCTCACCCCCTCCACTTT. Translation gives CASSQRAGRPPHPLHF. The rearrangement links TRBV3-1 to TRBJ1-6; the D gene is possibly TRBD1 (5 bases). The ends were cut back, 2 bases at V and 13 bases at J, with 21 bases in the middle. Germline assignment: CDR1 LGHDT and CDR2 YNNKEL (reference sequence). The CDR3 consists of 16 residues. Full variable domain (outside the CDR3, taken from reference TRBV3-1 and TRBJ1-6): DTAVSQTPKYLVTQMGNDKSIKCEQNLGHDTMYWYKQDSKKFLKIMFSYNNKELIINETVPNRFSPKSPDKAHLNLHINSLELGDSAVYFCASSQRAGRPPHPLHFGNGTRLTVT.

The V and J genes are TRBV11-3 and TRBJ2-2; weak D call: TRBD2 (6 bases). CDR3 length equals 16 residues. The germline gives CDR1 SGHNT, CDR2 YENEEA. V gave up 5 bases and J gave up 5 bases, with 18 bases separating them. CDR3 residues: CASSPGGHPVTGELFF. The CDR3 bases are TGTGCCAGCAGCCCTGGAGGGCACCCTGTGACCGGGGAGCTGTTTTTT.

In its sample, this clonotype was seen many times. The chain is built from TRBV7-8 and TRBJ2-5; 7 nucleotides agree with TRBD2. The CDR3 consists of 13 residues. V gave up 5 bases and J gave up 8 bases; unmatched junction bases: 8. Germline loops: CDR1 SGHVS, CDR2 FQNEAQ. CDR3 in DNA: TGTGCCAGCAGCCAGCGGGACCCCACAACCCAGTACTTC. Translation gives CASSQRDPTTQYF.

This clonotype was detected only a few times. The DNA of the CDR3 is TGTGCCTCCAACGGGGACAGGTCCTCCTATGGCTACACCTTC. Residues: CASNGDRSSYGYTF. This rearrangement joins TRBV2 to TRBJ1-2; 8 bases line up with TRBD1. The CDR3 covers 14 residues. Trimming cost V 11 bases and J 4 bases; bases outside gene matches: 12. Germline CDR1 is SNHLY and CDR2 is FYNNEI.

J is TRBJ2-1 and V is TRBV2, with D possibly TRBD1 on 5 matching bases. The CDR3 length is 14 residues. V gave up 4 bases and J gave up 5 bases, with 12 bases separating them. Germline-derived CDR1 and CDR2 are SNHLY and FYNNEI. DNA of the CDR3: TGTGCCAGCAGTGTCTGGCAGGGCGACAATGAGCAGTTCTTC. Amino acids: CASSVWQGDNEQFF.

As to this clonotype: It may be a read error: a sequence one base away is much more abundant. The chain employs TRBV2 and TRBJ2-1; no definite D call. Trimming stripped 3 bases from V and 3 bases from J, with 6 bases between. The CDR3 length is 13 residues. Germline V gene data show CDR1 as SNHLY and CDR2 as FYNNEI. The CDR3 coding sequence is TGTGCCAGCAGTGAGGGATTCTACAATGAGCAGTTCTTC. Protein sequence: CASSEGFYNEQFF.

The genes are TRBV12-3 or TRBV12-4 and TRBJ2-7, with a possible D match to TRBD1 (6 bases). The CDR3 runs to 14 residues. Trimming pared 0 bases from V and 5 bases from J, leaving 11 bases between. The CDR3 DNA is TGTGCCAGCAGTTTAGCACAGGGCCTTAACGAGCAGTACTTC. This codes for CASSLAQGLNEQYF.

This clonotype was counted ten times or more. V usage is TRBV29-1 and J usage is TRBJ2-7, with D unresolved. V was pared by 5 bases and J by 0 bases, with 8 bases between. The CDR3 length is 12 residues. The V gene's germline CDR1 is SQVTM and CDR2 ANQGSEA. The CDR3 DNA sequence: TGCAGCGTTAAGGGTACCTCCTACGAGCAGTACTTC. Translating it yields CSVKGTSYEQYF.

This clonotype showed up many times. The V and J genes are TRBV13 and TRBJ2-4; the D gene could be TRBD1 or TRBD2 (5 bases each). V lost 5 bases, J lost 5 bases, and 7 bases lay in between. The germline V gene has CDR1 PRHDT and CDR2 FYEKMQ (reference sequence). The CDR3 length is 12 residues. The chain's CDR3 is CASSRDENIQYF. In DNA form, the CDR3 reads TGTGCCAGCAGCCGGGACGAAAACATTCAGTACTTC.

This clonotype has only a few counts. J is TRBJ2-5 and V is TRBV24-1, with 13 bases fitting TRBD2. The CDR3 totals 16 residues. Germline V CDR1 and CDR2: KGHDR, SFDVKD. The J segment lost 5 bases and the V segment lost 4 bases, leaving 6 bases of the junction unmatched. The CDR3 DNA sequence: TGTGCCACCAGTGAGGGGCGACTAGCGGGAGGCGAGACCCAGTACTTC. Protein sequence: CATSEGRLAGGETQYF.

This clonotype was observed a handful of times. This chain links TRBV4-3 with TRBJ2-7; D remains ambiguous. The CDR3 sequence is 15 residues long. CDR1 is LGHNA and CDR2 is YSLEER in the germline V gene. With 0 bases removed from V and 2 bases from J, the gap between germline ends came to 11 bases. CDR3: CASSQDRLHPYEQYF. CDR3 nucleotides: TGCGCCAGCAGCCAAGATCGGCTCCACCCCTACGAGCAGTACTTC.

The gene calls are TRBV5-1 and TRBJ2-5; D remains unclear. The CDR3 is 12 residues long. Germline assignment: CDR1 SGHRS and CDR2 YFSETQ. With 4 bases removed from V and 4 bases from J, the gap between germline ends came to 8 bases. The CDR3 here is CASSPNIETQYF. The CDR3 DNA sequence: TGCGCCAGCAGCCCGAATATAGAGACCCAGTACTTC.

This clonotype showed up just a few times. V gene TRBV24-1 combines with J gene TRBJ2-3; 8 bases are shared with TRBD2. The trim removed 4 bases at V and 5 bases at J, leaving 1 base unmatched. Per germline, CDR1 KGHDR and CDR2 SFDVKD. The length of the CDR3 is 13 residues. DNA for the CDR3: TGTGCCACCAGTGACCGGGAGGGAGATACGCAGTATTTT. Its protein product is CATSDREGDTQYF.

In this sample, this clonotype turned up a few times. V is TRBV15 and J is TRBJ1-1; TRBD1 agrees at 8 bases. The CDR3 loop spans 15 amino acids. Germline V CDR1 and CDR2: LNHNV, YYDKDF (reference sequence). Losses at the gene ends were 0 bases for V and 3 bases for J; bases not matched to a gene: 3. CDR3 DNA: TGTGCCACCAGCAGAGACAACAGGGGGGACACTGAAGCTTTCTTT. It encodes CATSRDNRGDTEAFF. The complete variable domain, with remaining parts taken from reference TRBV15 and TRBJ1-1, reads DAMVIQNPRYQVTQFGKPVTLSCSQTLNHNVMYWYQQKSSQAPKLLFHYYDKDFNNEADTPDNFQSRRPNTSFCFLDIRSPGLGDTAMYLCATSRDNRGDTEAFFGQGTRLTVV.

J is TRBJ1-5 and V is TRBV6-4; D is undetermined. This CDR3 is built from 13 residues. The ends were cut back, 8 bases at V and 0 bases at J, with 8 bases in the middle. The germline gives CDR1 MRHNA, CDR2 SNTAGT. DNA of the CDR3: TGTGCCAGCTTGAGAAATAGCAATCAGCCCCAGCATTTT. It yields the protein CASLRNSNQPQHF.

This clonotype was seen a handful of times. The V and J genes are TRBV5-1 and TRBJ2-3; TRBD2 agrees at 12 bases. V was clipped by 4 bases and J by 5 bases; unmatched bases: 8. CDR3 size: 16 residues. Per the germline V gene, CDR1 is SGHRS and CDR2 is YFSETQ. CDR3 in amino acids: CASSIGLAGRKDTQYF. CDR3 DNA: TGCGCCAGCAGCATAGGACTAGCGGGGCGCAAAGATACGCAGTATTTT.

This clonotype appeared many times. The chain combines TRBV20-1 with TRBJ2-7; perhaps TRBD2 as D (5 bases). CDR3 length: 12 amino acids. The germline V gene encodes CDR1 DFQATT and CDR2 SNEGSKA (reference sequence). Trimming took 5 bases from V and 2 from J, leaving 10 bases between them. The CDR3 bases are TGCAGTGCTTCCGGGGAGACCTACGAGCAGTACTTC. It codes for CSASGETYEQYF.

This chain uses TRBV5-4 with TRBJ2-1; 13 nucleotides match TRBD2. This CDR3 is built from 16 residues. Germline V gives CDR1 SGHNT, CDR2 YYREEE (reference sequence). V dropped 0 bases and J dropped 6; count of bases not matched to a gene: 3. The CDR3 region is CASSLGGLAGRNEQFF. CDR3 nucleotide sequence: TGTGCCAGCAGCTTGGGGGGACTAGCGGGACGCAATGAGCAGTTCTTC.

The chain employs TRBV5-1 and TRBJ1-2; possibly TRBD1 for D (6 bases). V was clipped by 5 bases and J by 0 bases, with 14 bases between them. The CDR3 totals 15 residues. The germline V gene has CDR1 SGHRS and CDR2 YFSETQ. The CDR3: CASRQDSSANYGYTF. In DNA, the CDR3 is TGCGCCAGCAGACAGGACAGTTCCGCTAACTATGGCTACACCTTC. Variable domain in full (rest from reference TRBV5-1 and TRBJ1-2): KAGVTQTPRYLIKTRGQQVTLSCSPISGHRSVSWYQQTPGQGLQFLFEYFSETQRNKGNFPGRFSGRQFSNSRSEMNVSTLELGDSALYLCASRQDSSANYGYTFGSGTRLTVV.

The V and J genes are TRBV2 and TRBJ2-1; D remains ambiguous. The germline gives CDR1 SNHLY, CDR2 FYNNEI. Trimming left V 7 bases short and J 5 bases short, with 24 bases between. The CDR3 spans 17 residues. CDR3 bases: TGTGCCAGCACTCACACAACAGTAGCCCCCCCACACAATGAGCAGTTCTTC. It codes for CASTHTTVAPPHNEQFF.

This clonotype was detected only a few times. The chain recombines TRBV7-3 with TRBJ2-5; 7 bases agree with TRBD2. J was trimmed by 4 bases and V by 3 bases; bases with no gene match: 5. This CDR3 spans 14 amino acids. CDR1 and CDR2 (germline): SGHTA, FQGTGA. CDR3 DNA sequence: TGTGCCAGCAGCTTTACCGGCGGGGGAGAGACCCAGTACTTC. Residues: CASSFTGGGETQYF.

This clonotype appeared many times. CDR3 sequence: CSAKGSIKGGYGYTF. The CDR3 bases are TGCAGCGCTAAGGGTTCCATAAAGGGAGGCTATGGCTACACCTTC. V is TRBV29-1 and J is TRBJ1-2, with D hard to call. Per the germline V gene, CDR1 is SQVTM and CDR2 is ANQGSEA. The CDR3 runs 15 residues. The germline V and J ends were trimmed by 7 bases and 4 bases, with 22 bases remaining between them. The complete variable domain, with remaining parts taken from reference TRBV29-1 and TRBJ1-2, reads SAVISQKPSRDICQRGTSLTIQCQVDSQVTMMFWYRQQPGQSLTLIATANQGSEATYESGFVIDKFPISRPNLTFSTLTVSNMSPEDSSIYLCSAKGSIKGGYGYTFGSGTRLTVV.

The chain uses TRBV5-1 and TRBJ1-1; D is perhaps TRBD1 (5 bases). CDR3 length equals 14 residues. The ends were cut back, 0 bases at V and 1 base at J, with 7 bases in the middle. The germline gives CDR1 SGHRS, CDR2 YFSETQ. CDR3 in amino acids: CASSLGGRNTEAFF. CDR3 DNA: TGCGCCAGCAGCTTGGGGGGGAGGAACACTGAAGCTTTCTTT.

A single count supports this clonotype. A much larger clone lies one base from this, so it may be a read error. This sequence joins TRBV29-1 and TRBJ2-1, with D possibly being TRBD2 (5 bases). The germline V gene encodes CDR1 SQVTM and CDR2 ANQGSEA. This CDR3 spans 16 amino acids. CDR3 region: CRVDTPMGSSYNEQFF. CDR3 bases: TGCAGGGTTGACACCCCAATGGGGAGCTCCTACAATGAGCAGTTCTTC.

V gene TRBV29-1 combines with J gene TRBJ2-7; tentatively, D is TRBD1 (6 bases). This CDR3 contains 13 residues. Trimming took off 5 bases at V and 3 bases at J, with 14 bases between the two ends. CDR1 is SQVTM and CDR2 is ANQGSEA in the germline V gene. Written as DNA, the CDR3 is TGCAGCGTTAGATCGGGACACAACTACGAGCAGTACTTC. Residues: CSVRSGHNYEQYF.

Many counts were recorded for this clonotype. V gene TRBV11-2 combines with J gene TRBJ2-7; D might be TRBD2 (5 bases). Trimming pared 6 bases from V and 9 bases from J, leaving 21 bases between. Germline CDR1 and CDR2: SGHAT and FQNNGV. The CDR3 extends over 14 amino acids. CDR3 residues: CASSPTTKGGGQYF. The CDR3 DNA is TGTGCCAGCAGTCCGACGACAAAAGGAGGAGGGCAGTACTTC.

The chain employs TRBV19 and TRBJ2-7; tentatively, D is TRBD1 (5 bases). The V end lost 5 bases, the J end lost 6 bases, and 14 bases lay between the germline ends. The CDR3 extends over 13 amino acids. Germline V lookup: CDR1 LNHDA, CDR2 SQIVND (reference sequence). The CDR3 reads CASSPTQGIEQYF. CDR3 bases: TGTGCCAGTAGTCCCACCCAGGGCATCGAGCAGTACTTC.